This T cell receptor beta chain is from a study of T cells in Graves' hyperthyroidism and ophthalmopathy. This clonotype has more than one count but fewer than ten. The V gene's germline CDR1 is SGHRS and CDR2 YFSETQ. This CDR3 region has 14 residues. V dropped 3 bases and J dropped 6 bases, with 16 bases sitting between them. Researchers amplified the TCR beta CDR3 regions from RNA transcripts. With the HTBI primer set, the TCR CDR3 went through a first round of RT-PCR. TCRdb reprocessed the multiplex PCR reads with MiXCR, giving one entry per CDR3 protein. Of 750,000 to 900,000 distinct CDR3 sequences in the sample, more than 30% are singletons; the top ten hold 8.9%.

The chain combines TRBV5-1 with TRBJ2-7, with D perhaps assigned TRBD1 or TRBD2 (5 bases each). This TCR was recovered from a man between 18 and 29 years old with Graves' hyperthyroidism. What was sequenced was blood. The CDR3 region has the DNA TGCGCCAGCAGCTGGGTGGTGGGGGAGAGCGAGCAGTACTTC. Its translation is CASSWVVGESEQYF. The full variable domain, rest sourced from reference TRBV5-1 and TRBJ2-7, is KAGVTQTPRYLIKTRGQQVTLSCSPISGHRSVSWYQQTPGQGLQFLFEYFSETQRNKGNFPGRFSGRQFSNSRSEMNVSTLELGDSALYLCASSWVVGESEQYFGPGTRLTVT.